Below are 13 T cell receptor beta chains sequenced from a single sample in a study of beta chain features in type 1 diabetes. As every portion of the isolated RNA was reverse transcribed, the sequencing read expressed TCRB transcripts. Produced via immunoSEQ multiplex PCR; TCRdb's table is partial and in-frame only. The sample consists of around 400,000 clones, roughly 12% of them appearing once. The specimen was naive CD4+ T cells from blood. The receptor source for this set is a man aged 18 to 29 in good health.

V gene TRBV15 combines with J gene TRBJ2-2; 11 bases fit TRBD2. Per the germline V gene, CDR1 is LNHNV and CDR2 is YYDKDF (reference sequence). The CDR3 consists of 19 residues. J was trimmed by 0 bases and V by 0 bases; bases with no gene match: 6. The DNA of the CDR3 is TGTGCCACCAGCAGAGATCGGGCTAGCGGGAGGACGAACACCGGGGAGCTGTTTTTT. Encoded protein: CATSRDRASGRTNTGELFF. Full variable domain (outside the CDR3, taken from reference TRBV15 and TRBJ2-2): DAMVIQNPRYQVTQFGKPVTLSCSQTLNHNVMYWYQQKSSQAPKLLFHYYDKDFNNEADTPDNFQSRRPNTSFCFLDIRSPGLGDTAMYLCATSRDRASGRTNTGELFFGEGSRLTVL.

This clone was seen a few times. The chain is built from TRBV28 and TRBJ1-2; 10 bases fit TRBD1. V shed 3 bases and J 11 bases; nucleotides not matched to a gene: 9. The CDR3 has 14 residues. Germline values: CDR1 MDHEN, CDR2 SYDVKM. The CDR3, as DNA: TGTGCCAGCAGTTTGTTCCGGGACAGGGGAATGTACACCTTC. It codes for CASSLFRDRGMYTF.

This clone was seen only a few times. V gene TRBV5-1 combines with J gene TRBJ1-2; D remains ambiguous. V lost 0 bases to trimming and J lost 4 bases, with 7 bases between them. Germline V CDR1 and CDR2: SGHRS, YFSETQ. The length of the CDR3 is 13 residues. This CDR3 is CASSLAYSYGYTF. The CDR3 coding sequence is TGCGCCAGCAGCTTGGCCTACAGCTATGGCTACACCTTC.

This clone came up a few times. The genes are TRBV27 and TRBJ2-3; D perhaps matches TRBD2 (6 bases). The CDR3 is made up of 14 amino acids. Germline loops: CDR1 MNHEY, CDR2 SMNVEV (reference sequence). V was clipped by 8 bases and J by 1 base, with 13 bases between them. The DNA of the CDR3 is TGTGCCAGCGCTCGGCGGGACGGCACAGATACGCAGTATTTT. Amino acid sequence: CASARRDGTDTQYF.

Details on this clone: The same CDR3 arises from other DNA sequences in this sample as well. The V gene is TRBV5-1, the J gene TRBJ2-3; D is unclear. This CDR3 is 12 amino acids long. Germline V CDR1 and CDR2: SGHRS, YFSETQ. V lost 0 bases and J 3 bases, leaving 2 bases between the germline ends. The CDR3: CASSLATDTQYF. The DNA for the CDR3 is TGCGCCAGCAGCTTGGCAACAGATACGCAGTATTTT.

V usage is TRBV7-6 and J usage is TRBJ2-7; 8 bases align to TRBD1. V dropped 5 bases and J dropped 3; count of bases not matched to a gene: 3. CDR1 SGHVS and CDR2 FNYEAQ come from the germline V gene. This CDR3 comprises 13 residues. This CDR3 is CASSIDRGYEQYF. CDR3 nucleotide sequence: TGTGCCAGCAGCATCGACAGGGGCTACGAGCAGTACTTC.

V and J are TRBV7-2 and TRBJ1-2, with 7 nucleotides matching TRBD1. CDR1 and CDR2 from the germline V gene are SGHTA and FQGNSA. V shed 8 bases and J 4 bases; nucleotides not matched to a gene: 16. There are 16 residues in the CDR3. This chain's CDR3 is CASRYGQARGGYGYTF. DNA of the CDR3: TGTGCCAGCCGATATGGACAGGCCCGTGGGGGCTATGGCTACACCTTC.

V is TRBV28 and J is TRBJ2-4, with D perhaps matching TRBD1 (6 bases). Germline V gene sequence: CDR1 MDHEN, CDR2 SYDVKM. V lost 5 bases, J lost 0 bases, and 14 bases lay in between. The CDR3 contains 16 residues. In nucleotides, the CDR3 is TGTGCCAGCAGTAAAAACAGGGACCTAGCCAAAAACATTCAGTACTTC. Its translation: CASSKNRDLAKNIQYF.

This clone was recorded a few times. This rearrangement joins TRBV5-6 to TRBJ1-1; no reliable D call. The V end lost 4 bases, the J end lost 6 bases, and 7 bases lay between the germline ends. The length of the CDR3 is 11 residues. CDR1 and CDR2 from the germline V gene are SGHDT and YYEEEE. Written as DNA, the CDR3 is TGTGCCAGCAGCCGACAATCTGAAGCTTTCTTT. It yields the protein CASSRQSEAFF.

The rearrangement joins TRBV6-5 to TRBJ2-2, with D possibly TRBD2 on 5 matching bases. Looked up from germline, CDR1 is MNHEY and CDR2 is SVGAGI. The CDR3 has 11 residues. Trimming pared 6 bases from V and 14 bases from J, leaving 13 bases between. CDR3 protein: CASSNLRVLFF. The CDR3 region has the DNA TGTGCCAGCAGCAACCTGCGGGTCCTGTTTTTT.

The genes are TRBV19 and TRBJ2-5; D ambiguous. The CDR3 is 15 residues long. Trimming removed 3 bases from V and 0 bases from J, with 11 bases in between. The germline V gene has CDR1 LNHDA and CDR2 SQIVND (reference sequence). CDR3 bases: TGTGCCAGTAGTATTAATGCAGTGTACCAAGAGACCCAGTACTTC. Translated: CASSINAVYQETQYF.

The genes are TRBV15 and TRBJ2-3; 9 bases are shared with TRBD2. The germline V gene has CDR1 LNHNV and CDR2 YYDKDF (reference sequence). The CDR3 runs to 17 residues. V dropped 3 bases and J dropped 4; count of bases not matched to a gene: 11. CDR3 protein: CATSSDLAGPHADTQYF. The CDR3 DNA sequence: TGTGCCACCAGCAGCGATCTAGCGGGGCCCCACGCAGATACGCAGTATTTT.

CDR3 sequence: CASSLEGLEQYF. The CDR3 bases are TGTGCCAGCAGCTTGGAGGGGCTTGAGCAGTACTTC. The chain carries TRBV5-4 and TRBJ2-7; possibly TRBD1 for D (5 bases). The CDR3 is made up of 12 amino acids. Germline V gene lookup returns CDR1 SGHNT and CDR2 YYREEE (reference sequence). The germline V and J ends were trimmed by 0 bases and 7 bases, with 8 bases remaining between them.